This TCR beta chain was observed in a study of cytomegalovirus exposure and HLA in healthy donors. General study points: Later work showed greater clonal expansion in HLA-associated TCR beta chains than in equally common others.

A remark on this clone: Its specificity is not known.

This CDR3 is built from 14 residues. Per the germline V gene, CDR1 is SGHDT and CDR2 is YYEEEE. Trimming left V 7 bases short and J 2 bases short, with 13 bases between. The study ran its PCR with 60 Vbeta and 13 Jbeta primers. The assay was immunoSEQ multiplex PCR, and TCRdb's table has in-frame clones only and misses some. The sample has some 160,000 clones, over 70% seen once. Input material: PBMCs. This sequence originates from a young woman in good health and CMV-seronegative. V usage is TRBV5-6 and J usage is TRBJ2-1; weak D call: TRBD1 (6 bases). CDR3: CASGNRETYNEQFF. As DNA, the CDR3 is TGTGCCAGCGGAAACAGGGAGACCTACAATGAGCAGTTCTTC.